The clone carrying this T cell receptor beta chain was seen repeatedly, ten times or more. The antigen remains unidentified. TCRdb reprocessed the reads with MiXCR, giving one entry per CDR3 protein. Of a few hundred thousand distinct CDR3 sequences listed, roughly 15% are singletons. This specimen comes from a study of T cell repertoires in cytomegalovirus infection. About the research overall: Indicated by public TCR beta signatures were CMV infection and matching HLA type.

Germline V gives CDR1 LNHDA, CDR2 SQIVND (reference sequence). CDR3 size: 16 residues. The V and J ends lost 5 bases and 7 bases, in that order; junction bases with no gene match: 14. General study results and limits: Accumulated public TCR beta family frequency recognized individuals carrying CMV together with the relevant HLA. Across the ex vivo response, the dominant clonotypes were HLA-C-restricted CMV-specific TCR beta clonotypes.

The gene calls are TRBV19 and TRBJ2-5, with 9 bases lining up with TRBD1. The sequenced sample was PBMCs. This clonotype originated in a human donor in good health (CMV status not recorded). Some clones in this sample may be carry-over from other donors' samples. CDR3 nucleotide sequence: TGTGCCAGTAGTCCTTCGACAGGGGGGAATGGATTGACCCAGTACTTC. Protein sequence: CASSPSTGGNGLTQYF.